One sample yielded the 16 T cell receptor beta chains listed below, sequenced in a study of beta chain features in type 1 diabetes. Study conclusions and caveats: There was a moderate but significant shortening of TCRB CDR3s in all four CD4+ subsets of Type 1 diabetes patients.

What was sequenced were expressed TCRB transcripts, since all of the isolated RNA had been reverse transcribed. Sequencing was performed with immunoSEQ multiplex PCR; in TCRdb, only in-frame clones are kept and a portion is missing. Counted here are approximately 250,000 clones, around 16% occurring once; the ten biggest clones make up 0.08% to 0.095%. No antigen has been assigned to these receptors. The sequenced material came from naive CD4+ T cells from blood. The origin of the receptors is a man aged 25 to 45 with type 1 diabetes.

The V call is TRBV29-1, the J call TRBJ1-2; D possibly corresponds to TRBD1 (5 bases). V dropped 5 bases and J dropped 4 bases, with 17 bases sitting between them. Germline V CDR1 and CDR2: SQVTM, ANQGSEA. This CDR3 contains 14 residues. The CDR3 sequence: CSVLPYRRSYGYTF. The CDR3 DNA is TGCAGCGTTTTGCCTTACAGGCGGAGCTATGGCTACACCTTC. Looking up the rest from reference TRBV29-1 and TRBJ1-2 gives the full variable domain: SAVISQKPSRDICQRGTSLTIQCQVDSQVTMMFWYRQQPGQSLTLIATANQGSEATYESGFVIDKFPISRPNLTFSTLTVSNMSPEDSSIYLCSVLPYRRSYGYTFGSGTRLTVV.

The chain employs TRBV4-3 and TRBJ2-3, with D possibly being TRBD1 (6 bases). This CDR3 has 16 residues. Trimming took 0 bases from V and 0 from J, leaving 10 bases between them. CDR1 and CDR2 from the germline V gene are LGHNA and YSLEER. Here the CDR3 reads CASSQETGLSTDTQYF. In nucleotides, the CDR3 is TGCGCCAGCAGCCAAGAGACAGGCCTTAGCACAGATACGCAGTATTTT.

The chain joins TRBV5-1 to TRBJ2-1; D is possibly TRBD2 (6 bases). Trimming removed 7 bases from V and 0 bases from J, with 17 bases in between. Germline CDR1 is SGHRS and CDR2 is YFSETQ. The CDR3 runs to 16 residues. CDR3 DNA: TGCGCCAGCGCCTACTTAGCGGCAGACTCCTACAATGAGCAGTTCTTC. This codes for CASAYLAADSYNEQFF.

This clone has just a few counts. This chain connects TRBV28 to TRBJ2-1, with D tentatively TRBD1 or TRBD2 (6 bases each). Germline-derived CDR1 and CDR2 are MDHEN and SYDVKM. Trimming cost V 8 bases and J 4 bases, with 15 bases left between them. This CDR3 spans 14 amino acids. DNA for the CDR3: TGTGCCAGCCGGGGGACACTTAGGTACAATGAGCAGTTCTTC. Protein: CASRGTLRYNEQFF. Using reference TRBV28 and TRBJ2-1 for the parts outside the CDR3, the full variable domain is DVKVTQSSRYLVKRTGEKVFLECVQDMDHENMFWYRQDPGLGLRLIYFSYDVKMKEKGDIPEGYSVSREKKERFSLILESASTNQTSMYLCASRGTLRYNEQFFGPGTRLTVL.

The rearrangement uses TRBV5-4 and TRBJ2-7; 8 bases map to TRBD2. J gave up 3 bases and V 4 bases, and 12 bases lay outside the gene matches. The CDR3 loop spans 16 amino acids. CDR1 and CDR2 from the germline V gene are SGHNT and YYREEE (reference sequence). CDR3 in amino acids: CASSITGLGGYYEQYF. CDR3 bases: TGTGCCAGCAGCATTACGGGACTAGGTGGTTACTACGAGCAGTACTTC.

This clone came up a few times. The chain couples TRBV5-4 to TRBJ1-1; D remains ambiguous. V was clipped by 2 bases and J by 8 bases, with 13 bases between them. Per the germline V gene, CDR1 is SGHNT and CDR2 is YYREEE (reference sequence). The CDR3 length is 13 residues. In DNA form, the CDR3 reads TGTGCCAGCAGCTTAGTACAGCAACGAGAAGCTTTCTTT. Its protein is CASSLVQQREAFF.

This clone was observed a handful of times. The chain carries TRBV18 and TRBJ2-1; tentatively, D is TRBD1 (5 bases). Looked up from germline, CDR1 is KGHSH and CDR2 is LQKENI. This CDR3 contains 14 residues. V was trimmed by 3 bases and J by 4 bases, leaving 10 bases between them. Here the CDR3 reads CASSPRTIYNEQFF. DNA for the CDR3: TGTGCCAGCTCACCCAGGACAATTTACAATGAGCAGTTCTTC.

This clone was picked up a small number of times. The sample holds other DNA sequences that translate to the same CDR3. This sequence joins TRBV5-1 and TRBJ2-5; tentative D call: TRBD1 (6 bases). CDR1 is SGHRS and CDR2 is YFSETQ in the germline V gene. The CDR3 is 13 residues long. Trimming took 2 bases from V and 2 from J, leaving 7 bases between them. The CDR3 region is CASSFGQQETQYF. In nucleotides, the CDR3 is TGCGCCAGCAGCTTTGGACAGCAAGAGACCCAGTACTTC.

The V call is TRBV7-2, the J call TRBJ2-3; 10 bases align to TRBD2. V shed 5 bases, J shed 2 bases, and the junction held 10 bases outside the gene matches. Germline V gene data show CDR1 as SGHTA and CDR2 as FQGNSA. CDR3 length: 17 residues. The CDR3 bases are TGTGCCAGCAGCCCACAAAGCGGGAGGGCTTCCACAGATACGCAGTATTTT. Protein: CASSPQSGRASTDTQYF.

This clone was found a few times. CDR3 DNA sequence: TGTGCCAGTGGACGGGTTGGACACAATGAGCAGTTCTTC. Translated, it gives CASGRVGHNEQFF. The rearrangement joins TRBV5-4 to TRBJ2-1; D unclear. The CDR3 is made up of 13 amino acids. V was cut by 8 bases and J by 5 bases, with 14 bases left in between. CDR1 SGHNT and CDR2 YYREEE come from the germline V gene (reference sequence).

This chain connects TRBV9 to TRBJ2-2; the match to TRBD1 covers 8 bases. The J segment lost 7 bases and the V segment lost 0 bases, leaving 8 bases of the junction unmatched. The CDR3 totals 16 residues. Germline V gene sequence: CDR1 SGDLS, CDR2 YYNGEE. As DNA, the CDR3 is TGTGCCAGCAGCGTAGGAGGTCAGGGGGCGAGCGGGGAGCTGTTTTTT. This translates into CASSVGGQGASGELFF.

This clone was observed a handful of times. CDR3 region: CASSPRGLGANVLTF. The DNA for the CDR3 is TGTGCCAGCAGCCCAAGGGGGCTCGGGGCCAACGTCCTGACTTTC. V is TRBV7-8 and J is TRBJ2-6; 7 positions agree with TRBD1. The CDR3 covers 15 residues. With V trimmed by 5 bases and J by 4 bases, 5 bases remained unmatched. Germline-derived CDR1 and CDR2 are SGHVS and FQNEAQ.

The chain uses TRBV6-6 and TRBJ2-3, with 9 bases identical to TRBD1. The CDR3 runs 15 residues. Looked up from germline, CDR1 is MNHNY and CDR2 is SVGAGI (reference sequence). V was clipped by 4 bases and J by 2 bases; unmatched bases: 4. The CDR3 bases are TGTGCCAGCAGTTCCGGGACAGGGAACACAGATACGCAGTATTTT. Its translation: CASSSGTGNTDTQYF.

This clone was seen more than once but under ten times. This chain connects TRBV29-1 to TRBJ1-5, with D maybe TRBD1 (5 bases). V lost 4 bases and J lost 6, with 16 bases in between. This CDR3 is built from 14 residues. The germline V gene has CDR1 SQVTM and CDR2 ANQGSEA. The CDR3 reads CSVGEAGQGQPQHF. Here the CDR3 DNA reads TGCAGCGTTGGGGAAGCGGGGCAGGGTCAGCCCCAGCATTTT.

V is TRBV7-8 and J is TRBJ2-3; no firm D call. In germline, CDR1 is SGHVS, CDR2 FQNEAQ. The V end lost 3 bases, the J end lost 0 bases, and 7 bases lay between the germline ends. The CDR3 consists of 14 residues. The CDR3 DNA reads TGTGCCAGCAGCTTGGGCACTAGCACAGATACGCAGTATTTT. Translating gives CASSLGTSTDTQYF.

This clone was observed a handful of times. CDR3 protein: CAWSSTANVLTF. CDR3 nucleotides: TGTGCCTGGAGTAGTACGGCCAACGTCCTGACTTTC. The rearrangement uses TRBV30 and TRBJ2-6, with D unclear. V was pared by 2 bases and J by 6 bases, with 5 bases between. Germline CDR1 reads GTSNPN; CDR2 reads SVGIG (reference sequence). CDR3 length: 12 amino acids.